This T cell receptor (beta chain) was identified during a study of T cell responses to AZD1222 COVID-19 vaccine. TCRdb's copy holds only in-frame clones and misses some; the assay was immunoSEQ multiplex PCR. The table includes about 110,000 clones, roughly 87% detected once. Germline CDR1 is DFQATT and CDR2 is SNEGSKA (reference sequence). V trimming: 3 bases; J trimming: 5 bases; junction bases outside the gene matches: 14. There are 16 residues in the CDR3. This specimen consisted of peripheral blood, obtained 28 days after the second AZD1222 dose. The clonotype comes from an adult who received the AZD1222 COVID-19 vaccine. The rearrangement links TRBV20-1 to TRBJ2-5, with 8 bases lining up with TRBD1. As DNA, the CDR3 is TGCAGTGCTAGTATGCCCCAGGGGGCGGCCTGGGAGACCCAGTACTTC. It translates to CSASMPQGAAWETQYF.